Presented here are 32 T cell receptor beta chains from one specimen sequenced in a study of blood T cell repertoires in COVID-19. Here immunoSEQ multiplex PCR was the method, and the copy in TCRdb shows in-frame clones only, minus some. The sample has 60,000 to 85,000 clones, roughly 81% seen once. Sequencing was carried out using peripheral blood. Source of these receptors: a man aged 60 to 69 with COVID-19, enrolled during active disease.

The V gene is TRBV19, the J gene TRBJ2-3; 16 nucleotides agree with TRBD2. The CDR3 covers 18 residues. Germline V gives CDR1 LNHDA, CDR2 SQIVND (reference sequence). J gave up 4 bases and V 4 bases, and 8 bases lay outside the gene matches. The DNA for the CDR3 is TGTGCCAGTAGTAAGGGACTAGCGGGAGGGTTTTCAGCAGATACGCAGTATTTT. This translates into CASSKGLAGGFSADTQYF.

The genes are TRBV2 and TRBJ1-2; D is unclear. Per germline, CDR1 SNHLY and CDR2 FYNNEI. The CDR3 covers 11 residues. The V and J ends lost 5 bases and 5 bases respectively, with 6 bases between them. DNA for the CDR3: TGTGCCAGCAGTACGGGGTATGGCTACACCTTC. It is translated as CASSTGYGYTF.

This clone was observed a single time. The chain is built from TRBV27 and TRBJ1-3; tentatively, D is TRBD1 (5 bases). Trimming shortened V by 5 bases and J by 0 bases, and 8 bases separated the two germline ends. This CDR3 contains 14 residues. Germline V CDR1 and CDR2: MNHEY, SMNVEV (reference sequence). CDR3 loop: CASSRDFSGNTIYF. In nucleotides, the CDR3 is TGTGCCAGCAGTCGGGACTTCTCTGGAAACACCATATATTTT.

V is TRBV28 and J is TRBJ1-1, with D uncertain. Trimming left V 8 bases short and J 1 base short, with 8 bases between. CDR1 and CDR2 from the germline V gene are MDHEN and SYDVKM. The CDR3 covers 12 residues. CDR3 in DNA: TGTGCCAGCTGCGTCCCGAACACTGAAGCTTTCTTT. Translation: CASCVPNTEAFF.

CDR3 in DNA: TGTGCCAGCAGCCTGCTCTACACAGATACGCAGTATTTT. Protein product: CASSLLYTDTQYF. The J gene is TRBJ2-3, the V gene TRBV6-5; D is unresolved. The V gene's germline CDR1 is MNHEY and CDR2 SVGAGI. The germline V and J ends were trimmed by 6 bases and 2 bases, with 9 bases remaining between them. The CDR3 extends over 13 amino acids.

The chain carries TRBV6-5 and TRBJ2-2, with a possible D match to TRBD1 (5 bases). V was pared by 6 bases and J by 2 bases, with 13 bases between. This CDR3 has 15 amino acids. Looked up from germline, CDR1 is MNHEY and CDR2 is SVGAGI. The CDR3 DNA follows: TGTGCCAGCAGCAGCAGGGCCCATAACACCGGGGAGCTGTTTTTT. Amino acids: CASSSRAHNTGELFF.

The CDR3 region is CSASGGIEQFF. CDR3 in DNA: TGCAGTGCTAGCGGGGGAATTGAGCAGTTCTTC. V and J are TRBV20-1 and TRBJ2-1, with a tentative D call TRBD2 (6 bases). The CDR3 loop spans 11 amino acids. CDR1 is DFQATT and CDR2 is SNEGSKA in the germline V gene (reference sequence). The V gene lost 3 bases and the J gene lost 9 bases, with 9 bases spanning the gap.

The rearrangement joins TRBV3-1 (or the pseudogene TRBV3-2) to TRBJ1-4, with 10 bases identical to TRBD1. This CDR3 contains 14 residues. Germline CDR1 LGHDT, CDR2 YNNKEL (reference sequence). V lost 6 bases, J lost 7 bases, and 5 bases stayed unmatched. CDR3 in DNA: TGTGCCAGCAGAAGACAGGGGGCAGTTGAAAAACTGTTTTTT. This codes for CASRRQGAVEKLFF.

This chain uses TRBV2 with TRBJ1-6; a weak D match, TRBD1 (6 bases). The CDR3 contains 16 residues. V lost 3 bases and J 5 bases, leaving 14 bases between the germline ends. Germline V gene data show CDR1 as SNHLY and CDR2 as FYNNEI. The CDR3 is CASSDRGWANNSPLHF. The CDR3 DNA follows: TGTGCCAGCAGTGATAGGGGGTGGGCCAATAATTCACCCCTCCACTTT.

This chain links TRBV7-9 with TRBJ1-1; D is undetermined. V was cut by 10 bases and J by 1 base, with 10 bases left in between. The CDR3 sequence is 12 residues long. Germline CDR1 and CDR2: SEHNR and FQNEAQ (reference sequence). The CDR3 DNA follows: TGTGCCACGCAACGGGAGAACACTGAAGCTTTCTTT. Protein sequence: CATQRENTEAFF.

The chain recombines TRBV19 with TRBJ1-5; D possibly corresponds to TRBD1 (5 bases). The CDR3 loop spans 14 amino acids. Germline V gives CDR1 LNHDA, CDR2 SQIVND (reference sequence). The ends were cut back, 3 bases at V and 11 bases at J, with 17 bases in the middle. The CDR3 sequence is CASSIGGTGRSQHF. The CDR3 DNA is TGTGCCAGTAGTATTGGGGGGACTGGGAGGTCCCAGCATTTT.

V and J are TRBV9 and TRBJ2-5, with TRBD2 identical over 16 bases. Trimming cost V 3 bases and J 4 bases; bases outside gene matches: 15. The CDR3 is made up of 20 amino acids. CDR1 and CDR2 from the germline V gene are SGDLS and YYNGEE. CDR3 coding DNA: TGTGCCAGCAGCGAGTCCCAACCGGGACTAGCGGGGGGGCCCGTAGAGACCCAGTACTTC. Translating it yields CASSESQPGLAGGPVETQYF.

The gene calls are TRBV6-5 and TRBJ1-2, with TRBD1 matching over 8 bases. The germline V gene encodes CDR1 MNHEY and CDR2 SVGAGI. CDR3 length: 16 amino acids. Trimming removed 0 bases from V and 4 bases from J; junction bases left unmatched: 7. Here the CDR3 DNA reads TGTGCCAGCAGTTACTCGGTGCAGGGGGCTGTCTATGGCTACACCTTC. Translated, it gives CASSYSVQGAVYGYTF.

The rearrangement uses TRBV18 and TRBJ1-2; 7 nucleotides line up with TRBD1. The CDR3 totals 15 residues. Trimming removed 3 bases from V and 2 bases from J; junction bases left unmatched: 6. Germline V gives CDR1 KGHSH, CDR2 LQKENI. CDR3 region: CASSPARGPNYGYTF. Here the CDR3 DNA reads TGTGCCAGCTCACCTGCAAGGGGGCCAAACTATGGCTACACCTTC.

J is TRBJ1-2 and V is TRBV19; TRBD1 matches at 7 bases. There are 14 residues in the CDR3. Germline CDR1 and CDR2: LNHDA and SQIVND (reference sequence). V shed 1 base and J 7 bases; nucleotides not matched to a gene: 6. CDR3 region: CASSIVGQLIGYTF. The CDR3 nucleotides are TGTGCCAGTAGTATAGTGGGACAGCTTATTGGCTACACCTTC.

V gene TRBV7-9 combines with J gene TRBJ2-5, with a tentative D call TRBD2 (5 bases). Germline values: CDR1 SEHNR, CDR2 FQNEAQ (reference sequence). The V gene lost 5 bases and the J gene lost 5 bases, with 9 bases spanning the gap. The CDR3 totals 12 residues. The CDR3 region is CASSRSVETQYF. CDR3 in DNA: TGTGCCAGCAGCCGTAGCGTGGAGACCCAGTACTTC.

This chain links TRBV5-1 with TRBJ1-2; D not resolved. The germline V and J ends were trimmed by 2 bases and 0 bases, with 11 bases remaining between them. Germline V CDR1 and CDR2: SGHRS, YFSETQ. The CDR3 has 15 amino acids. The CDR3 region is CASSLNSNSNYGYTF. The CDR3 DNA sequence: TGCGCCAGCAGCTTAAACTCTAATTCTAACTATGGCTACACCTTC. Using reference TRBV5-1 and TRBJ1-2 for the parts outside the CDR3, the full variable domain is KAGVTQTPRYLIKTRGQQVTLSCSPISGHRSVSWYQQTPGQGLQFLFEYFSETQRNKGNFPGRFSGRQFSNSRSEMNVSTLELGDSALYLCASSLNSNSNYGYTFGSGTRLTVV.

This sequence joins TRBV6-5 and TRBJ1-2, with D possibly TRBD1 on 5 matching bases. This CDR3 is built from 12 residues. Germline lookup yields CDR1 MNHEY and CDR2 SVGAGI. V dropped 2 bases and J dropped 6 bases, with 7 bases sitting between them. The CDR3 protein is CASSYRGNGYTF. The CDR3 DNA follows: TGTGCCAGCAGTTACCGGGGGAATGGCTACACCTTC.

V gene TRBV18 combines with J gene TRBJ1-5, with D perhaps TRBD1 (6 bases). The CDR3 covers 12 residues. Germline V gene data show CDR1 as KGHSH and CDR2 as LQKENI. V lost 3 bases to trimming and J lost 7 bases, with 7 bases between them. The CDR3 coding sequence is TGTGCCAGCTCACCCGGACAGCAGCCCCAGCATTTT. The encoded protein is CASSPGQQPQHF.

The rearrangement links TRBV28 to TRBJ2-5; 10 positions match TRBD2. The CDR3 extends over 15 amino acids. Germline V gene data show CDR1 as MDHEN and CDR2 as SYDVKM. V trimming: 4 bases; J trimming: 5 bases; junction bases outside the gene matches: 7. As DNA, the CDR3 is TGTGCCAGCAGTTGGGCTAGCGGGAGCCGGGAGACCCAGTACTTC. Its translation: CASSWASGSRETQYF.

This clone was detected once. The chain is built from TRBV5-1 and TRBJ1-1; TRBD1 matches 8 bases. Germline assignment: CDR1 SGHRS and CDR2 YFSETQ. The CDR3 consists of 14 residues. V shed 7 bases, J shed 4 bases, and the junction held 9 bases outside the gene matches. In DNA form, the CDR3 reads TGCGCCAGCTGTCAGGGGGCGCCCGGCACTGAAGCTTTCTTT. Its protein product is CASCQGAPGTEAFF.

This clone came up once. The rearrangement joins TRBV27 to TRBJ2-5; 8 positions match TRBD1. The CDR3 length is 16 residues. Germline-derived CDR1 and CDR2 are MNHEY and SMNVEV (reference sequence). V lost 5 bases to trimming and J lost 0 bases; unmatched junction nucleotides: 8. The CDR3 region is CASSPRQGPYQETQYF. Here the CDR3 DNA reads TGTGCCAGCAGTCCACGACAGGGGCCCTACCAAGAGACCCAGTACTTC.

The V and J genes are TRBV10-3 and TRBJ1-5; D is unclear. V was cut by 7 bases and J by 4 bases, with 11 bases left in between. The germline CDR1 and CDR2 sequences are ENHRY and SYGVKD. The CDR3 contains 13 residues. This chain's CDR3 is CAITADSNQPQHF. The CDR3 coding sequence is TGTGCCATCACCGCGGACTCAAATCAGCCCCAGCATTTT.

The chain has TRBV6-5 and TRBJ2-7, with D possibly matching TRBD2 (5 bases). Trimming stripped 8 bases from V and 2 bases from J, with 19 bases between. The germline gives CDR1 MNHEY, CDR2 SVGAGI. CDR3 length: 15 residues. CDR3 in DNA: TGTGCCAGCCGTCCGGGCACGGACTCTCCCTACGAGCAGTACTTC. It translates to CASRPGTDSPYEQYF.

The chain couples TRBV18 to TRBJ1-1; D gene ambiguous. The germline CDR1 and CDR2 sequences are KGHSH and LQKENI. V gave up 6 bases and J gave up 7 bases, with 18 bases separating them. The CDR3 loop spans 14 amino acids. As DNA, the CDR3 is TGTGCCAGCTCTCCCGGGTCCCCCTCGCATGAAGCTTTCTTT. Protein sequence: CASSPGSPSHEAFF.

V gene TRBV28 combines with J gene TRBJ1-1; 11 bases are shared with TRBD1. Germline CDR1 reads MDHEN; CDR2 reads SYDVKM. CDR3 length: 17 amino acids. V dropped 3 bases and J dropped 8; count of bases not matched to a gene: 14. CDR3 bases: TGTGCCAGCAGTTTCTACGGACAGGGGGCTTGGAGAAGGGAAGCTTTCTTT. Its protein is CASSFYGQGAWRREAFF.

The rearrangement uses TRBV5-6 and TRBJ1-6; TRBD1 aligns across 9 bases. The CDR3 is 14 residues long. Germline V lookup: CDR1 SGHDT, CDR2 YYEEEE. V gave up 2 bases and J gave up 9 bases; unmatched junction bases: 3. The CDR3, as DNA: TGTGCCAGCAGCTTAGGGACAGGGCGTTCACCCCTCCACTTT. It specifies CASSLGTGRSPLHF.

J is TRBJ1-2 and V is TRBV2, with TRBD1 identical over 9 bases. The CDR3 length is 15 residues. CDR1 is SNHLY and CDR2 is FYNNEI in the germline V gene. Trimming cost V 8 bases and J 6 bases; bases outside gene matches: 13. The CDR3 DNA reads TGTGCCAGCGGAAAGACAGGGGGGGAGATAGATGGCTACACCTTC. This translates into CASGKTGGEIDGYTF.

This chain uses TRBV30 with TRBJ1-4; D is ambiguous. Trimming stripped 0 bases from V and 8 bases from J, with 10 bases between. The length of the CDR3 is 13 residues. Germline V gene lookup returns CDR1 GTSNPN and CDR2 SVGIG (reference sequence). The CDR3 protein is CAWSVNSGEKLFF. In DNA form, the CDR3 reads TGTGCCTGGAGTGTAAACAGTGGAGAAAAACTGTTTTTT.

This clone was recorded once. The rearrangement joins TRBV4-2 to TRBJ2-3, with a possible D match to TRBD1 (6 bases). Trimming removed 4 bases from V and 1 base from J, with 6 bases in between. There are 13 residues in the CDR3. Per the germline V gene, CDR1 is LGHNA and CDR2 is YNFKEQ. The CDR3 nucleotides are TGTGCCAGCAGCCGACAGGGCACAGATACGCAGTATTTT. It specifies CASSRQGTDTQYF.

This chain uses TRBV7-3 with TRBJ2-2; 9 bases line up with TRBD2. The CDR3 spans 18 residues. Germline V gene data show CDR1 as SGHTA and CDR2 as FQGTGA. V was pared by 0 bases and J by 7 bases, with 12 bases of the junction left unmatched. CDR3 sequence reads: CASSLTSWREGRDGELFF. In DNA form, the CDR3 reads TGTGCCAGCAGCTTAACGAGTTGGCGGGAGGGCCGCGACGGGGAGCTGTTTTTT.

The chain couples TRBV12-5 to TRBJ2-7; possible D gene TRBD2, 5 bases. This CDR3 contains 12 residues. V lost 2 bases to trimming and J lost 6 bases, with 8 bases between them. The germline CDR1 and CDR2 sequences are LGHNT and FRNRAP. CDR3 residues: CASGLRGIEQYF. The CDR3 DNA reads TGTGCTAGTGGTTTGAGAGGGATCGAGCAGTACTTC. Supplemented by reference TRBV12-5 and TRBJ2-7, the full variable domain reads DARVTQTPRHKVTEMGQEVTMRCQPILGHNTVFWYRQTMMQGLELLAYFRNRAPLDDSGMPKDRFSAEMPDATLATLKIQPSEPRDSAVYFCASGLRGIEQYFGPGTRLTVT.